This T cell receptor beta chain was profiled in a study of T cell responses to AZD1222 COVID-19 vaccine. Study conclusions and caveats: After two AZD1222 doses, spike-specific TCR breadth and depth rose versus day 0. The donor cohort was predominantly white British with a female majority, and clonal diversity may have been underestimated.

This clone has just one count. As yet, its antigen is unknown. Researchers grouped second doses given at about 4 or about 12 weeks into one pool. Only in-frame clones appear in the TCRdb table, and some are missing; sequencing was by immunoSEQ multiplex PCR. The top ten hold about 4.6% of the sample, which has around 150,000 clones, 94% seen once. This sequence originates from an adult who received the AZD1222 COVID-19 vaccine. The sequences come from peripheral blood, collected 28 days after the second AZD1222 dose.

The CDR3 DNA sequence: TGTGCCAGCAGCCCCCAGGGGGGAGAGCAGTACTTC. Protein sequence: CASSPQGGEQYF. This rearrangement joins TRBV6-5 to TRBJ2-7; D is perhaps TRBD1 (7 bases). From germline, CDR1 is MNHEY and CDR2 SVGAGI. CDR3 length equals 12 residues. V was pared by 6 bases and J by 7 bases, with 13 bases between.